The entry that follows covers one T cell receptor (beta chain) sequence. Its antigen is unknown. Semi-nested PCR with Nested Universal Primer A followed constant-region reverse priming of full-length variable regions. TCRdb called the 5' RACE reads again in MiXCR, with one record for every CDR3 protein. The sample holds approximately 12,000 distinct CDR3 sequences, about half seen once. Naive CD4+ cells had CD25+ Tregs removed. Findings and caveats of the study: The TCR gene usage of tumor memory CD4+ T cells clustered together with blood and lymph node memory CD4+ cells and with lymph node naive CD4+ cells. Tumor Treg TCRs overlapped most with tumor naive CD4+ cells.

The length of the CDR3 is 15 residues. Germline-derived CDR1 and CDR2 are KGHDR and SFDVKD. Trimming took off 2 bases at V and 2 bases at J, with 10 bases between the two ends. The clonotype originates from a female donor with breast cancer. The chain is built from TRBV24-1 and TRBJ2-3; perhaps D is TRBD1 or TRBD2 (5 bases each). The sample taken for sequencing was tumor-infiltrating naive CD4+ T cells sorted from the breast tumor. Subset of the sample: naive CD4+ T cells, CD4+CD45RA+CD25-. CDR3 region: CATSDSGRDTDTQYF. The CDR3 DNA sequence: TGTGCCACCAGTGATTCGGGACGGGACACAGATACGCAGTATTTT.